The 18 T cell receptor beta chains listed next were all sequenced from one sample in a study of CD8+CD57+ T cells in acquired aplastic anemia. It was genomic DNA that served as the template for profiling TCR beta VDJ and CDR3. TCRdb called the reads again in MiXCR, with one record for every CDR3 protein. The table has around 220,000 distinct CDR3 sequences, roughly 53% seen once. In patients chosen for sequencing, flow cytometry had shown CD8+CD57+ cell expansion. The sample comprised sorted CD4+, CD8+, or CD8+CD57+ T cells (not recorded which) from PBMCs. The receptor source for this set is a human donor with aplastic anemia.

A word on this clonotype: This clone may be a read error of a much larger clone one base away. The gene calls are TRBV6-2 or TRBV6-3 and TRBJ1-3, with 7 bases matching TRBD1. V gave up 5 bases and J gave up 2 bases; unmatched junction bases: 9. CDR1 MNHEY and CDR2 SVGEGT come from the germline V gene. This CDR3 comprises 16 residues. CDR3 sequence (DNA): TGTGCCAGCAGTGAAGGACAGACAGGGACTGGAAACACCATATATTTT. This codes for CASSEGQTGTGNTIYF.

The table lists this clonotype with a few counts. The J gene is TRBJ2-7, the V gene TRBV7-9; a weak D match, TRBD1 (5 bases). V lost 3 bases to trimming and J lost 3 bases, with 9 bases between them. CDR3 size: 13 residues. From germline, CDR1 is SEHNR and CDR2 FQNEAQ (reference sequence). CDR3 loop: CASSLSQGYEQYF. CDR3 coding DNA: TGTGCCAGCAGCTTGAGTCAGGGCTACGAGCAGTACTTC.

Concerning this clonotype itself: One end of the junction fails to match germline, which may point to a read error. The chain joins TRBV6-6 to TRBJ2-3; D is perhaps TRBD2 (5 bases). The CDR3 is 16 residues long. Germline loops: CDR1 MNHNY, CDR2 SVGAGI (reference sequence). The CDR3 protein is CASSYSKGSSTDTRYF. CDR3 nucleotide sequence: TGTGCCAGCAGTTACTCGAAAGGGAGTAGCACAGATACGCGGTATTTT.

The chain carries TRBV7-2 and TRBJ1-3, with 10 bases identical to TRBD1. With 3 bases clipped from V and 5 bases from J, the junction kept 1 base outside the gene matches. The CDR3 extends over 14 amino acids. Per germline, CDR1 SGHTA and CDR2 FQGNSA. The CDR3 protein is CASSFDRGRNTIYF. The CDR3 DNA follows: TGTGCCAGCAGCTTCGACAGGGGGCGAAACACCATATATTTT.

As to this clonotype: A much larger clone lies one base from this, so it may be a read error. This rearrangement joins TRBV5-1 to TRBJ1-6; D remains ambiguous. CDR3 length equals 15 residues. Per germline, CDR1 SGHRS and CDR2 YFSETQ. In nucleotides, the CDR3 is TGCGCCAGCAGCTTGGCCGAGGGAATGGGCTCACCCCCCCACTTT. Translation: CASSLAEGMGSPPHF.

This clonotype occurred many times. The chain uses TRBV20-1 and TRBJ2-3; D may be TRBD2 (6 bases). Trimming removed 3 bases at V and 3 bases at J, with 10 bases between. CDR1 and CDR2 (germline): DFQATT, SNEGSKA (reference sequence). CDR3 size: 13 residues. The CDR3 nucleotides read TGCAGTGCTAGGGGTGGGGGGACAGATACGCAGTATTTT. This translates into CSARGGGTDTQYF.

In its sample, this clonotype was seen once. This likely comes from a read error, as the CDR3 has no conserved phenylalanine or tryptophan at its end. The DNA is left out, because the CDR3 cannot be placed on it with certainty; the CDR3 is given as TCRdb lists it. The J gene is TRBJ1-1, the V gene TRBV2. The CDR3 contains 9 residues when both ends are counted. Germline V gives CDR1 SNHLY, CDR2 FYNNEI. CDR3 amino acids: CASRLGLAG.

The sample holds a few counts of this clonotype. The CDR3 nucleotides read TGTGCCAGCAGCCCAACCCTGGGCGCTTACGAGCAGTACTTC. Its protein product is CASSPTLGAYEQYF. The rearrangement links TRBV7-2 to TRBJ2-7, with no clear D. V gave up 5 bases and J gave up 4 bases, with 15 bases separating them. The length of the CDR3 is 14 residues. Germline V gene sequence: CDR1 SGHTA, CDR2 FQGNSA.

The chain employs TRBV2 and TRBJ2-7; weak D call: TRBD2 (6 bases). The CDR3 spans 16 residues. Germline V gene lookup returns CDR1 SNHLY and CDR2 FYNNEI. Trimming shortened V by 3 bases and J by 2 bases, and 17 bases separated the two germline ends. For the CDR3, the DNA is TGTGCCAGCAGTGATCGACCTAGCGTCGTCACCTACGAGCAGTACTTC. Translation gives CASSDRPSVVTYEQYF. The whole variable domain, filled in from reference TRBV2 and TRBJ2-7, reads EPEVTQTPSHQVTQMGQEVILRCVPISNHLYFYWYRQILGQKVEFLVSFYNNEISEKSEIFDDQFSVERPDGSNFTLKIRSTKLEDSAMYFCASSDRPSVVTYEQYFGPGTRLTVT.

This clonotype was seen only once. This chain links TRBV4-1 with TRBJ1-1; 7 bases map to TRBD1. V dropped 0 bases and J dropped 6; count of bases not matched to a gene: 1. This CDR3 has 13 residues. From germline, CDR1 is MGHRA and CDR2 YSYEKL. CDR3 sequence reads: CASSQEQGAEAFF. For the CDR3, the DNA is TGCGCCAGCAGCCAAGAGCAGGGGGCTGAAGCTTTCTTT.

This clonotype came up many times. In DNA form, the CDR3 reads TGCAGTGCTCACGACAGAAATCAGCCCCAGCATTTT. Translated, it gives CSAHDRNQPQHF. The chain recombines TRBV20-1 with TRBJ1-5, with a weak D call TRBD1 (5 bases). The germline gives CDR1 DFQATT, CDR2 SNEGSKA (reference sequence). Deletions cut 5 bases from V and 4 bases from J, with 9 bases between. CDR3 size: 12 residues.

This sequence joins TRBV29-1 and TRBJ1-3, with D unresolved. This CDR3 has 12 residues. Looked up from germline, CDR1 is SQVTM and CDR2 is ANQGSEA. Trimming took off 4 bases at V and 0 bases at J, with 4 bases between the two ends. CDR3 residues: CSVGVSGNTIYF. CDR3 in DNA: TGCAGCGTTGGGGTCTCTGGAAACACCATATATTTT. Filled out from reference TRBV29-1 and TRBJ1-3, the complete variable domain reads SAVISQKPSRDICQRGTSLTIQCQVDSQVTMMFWYRQQPGQSLTLIATANQGSEATYESGFVIDKFPISRPNLTFSTLTVSNMSPEDSSIYLCSVGVSGNTIYFGEGSWLTVV.

J is TRBJ2-2 and V is TRBV3-1; D is ambiguous. The germline V and J ends were trimmed by 1 base and 8 bases, with 5 bases remaining between them. This CDR3 has 12 amino acids. Germline values: CDR1 LGHDT, CDR2 YNNKEL (reference sequence). The CDR3 nucleotides are TGTGCCAGCAGCCAAGGGCGAGGGGAGCTGTTTTTT. Translating it yields CASSQGRGELFF. The full variable domain, in which reference TRBV3-1 and TRBJ2-2 provide the parts outside the CDR3, is DTAVSQTPKYLVTQMGNDKSIKCEQNLGHDTMYWYKQDSKKFLKIMFSYNNKELIINETVPNRFSPKSPDKAHLNLHINSLELGDSAVYFCASSQGRGELFFGEGSRLTVL.

This clonotype came up a few times. This rearrangement joins TRBV7-9 to TRBJ1-1, with TRBD1 matching 10 bases. Losses at the gene ends were 11 bases for V and 3 bases for J; bases not matched to a gene: 3. Per the germline V gene, CDR1 is SEHNR and CDR2 is FQNEAQ (reference sequence). This CDR3 comprises 12 residues. The CDR3 sequence: CADRGRDTEAFF. The CDR3 region has the DNA TGTGCCGACAGGGGGCGAGACACTGAAGCTTTCTTT.

V and J are TRBV4-1 and TRBJ2-7; 7 nucleotides agree with TRBD2. Germline CDR1 MGHRA, CDR2 YSYEKL. Unmatched junction bases numbered 8, after V lost 3 bases and J lost 6 bases. CDR3 size: 14 residues. CDR3 protein: CASSQGGVGGEQYF. DNA of the CDR3: TGCGCCAGCAGCCAGGGGGGGGTGGGTGGCGAGCAGTACTTC.

This clonotype has a handful of counts. This chain uses TRBV11-3 with TRBJ1-1; D remains unclear. V lost 6 bases to trimming and J lost 3 bases, with 5 bases between them. The length of the CDR3 is 11 residues. CDR1 is SGHNT and CDR2 is YENEEA in the germline V gene. Here the CDR3 reads CASSWDTEAFF. The CDR3 DNA reads TGTGCCAGCAGTTGGGACACTGAAGCTTTCTTT.

This clonotype has just a few counts. This chain uses TRBV15 with TRBJ2-7; no clear D gene. The CDR3 totals 14 residues. From germline, CDR1 is LNHNV and CDR2 YYDKDF (reference sequence). V lost 1 base and J lost 6, with 13 bases in between. This CDR3 reads CATSRGSSVGEQYF. CDR3 sequence (DNA): TGTGCCACCAGCAGAGGGTCATCGGTAGGCGAGCAGTACTTC.

This clonotype was counted ten times or more. The chain is built from TRBV5-8 and TRBJ2-5, with D uncertain. The CDR3 length is 12 residues. V was trimmed by 0 bases and J by 5 bases, leaving 5 bases between them. Germline CDR1 and CDR2: SGHTS and YDEGEE. CDR3 nucleotide sequence: TGTGCCAGCAGCTTGGCAGAGGAGACCCAGTACTTC. It translates to CASSLAEETQYF.